The 25 T cell receptor beta chains below all came from one sample that was sequenced in a study of cytomegalovirus exposure and HLA in healthy donors (dated by TCRdb to 2016 to 2017). Libraries were constructed by the immunoSEQ multiplex PCR assay. The multiplex PCR relied on a mix of 60 forward primers for TCR Vbeta segments and 13 reverse primers for TCR Jbeta segments. TCRdb carries this immuneACCESS record with in-frame sequences only. Its versions omit some clonotypes, under half of them owing to an unresolved V gene in the studies checked, with the rest unexplained. This sample's table carries approximately 50,000 clones. The top ten clones comprise approximately 2.1% of the sample. Sample: PBMCs. The receptors stem from a female donor in good health and CMV-seronegative.

This rearrangement joins TRBV19 to TRBJ1-5; D may be TRBD1 (6 bases). The CDR3 length is 16 residues. CDR1 LNHDA and CDR2 SQIVND come from the germline V gene (reference sequence). V lost 5 bases, J lost 7 bases, and 21 bases lay in between. The CDR3, as DNA: TGTGCCAGTAGTGACCGTATACAGGGTATTGGCCAGCCCCAGCATTTT. Amino acid sequence: CASSDRIQGIGQPQHF.

This chain links TRBV5-5 with TRBJ2-7; D is undetermined. The CDR3 runs 13 residues. Germline CDR1 reads SGHKS; CDR2 reads YYEKEE (reference sequence). Trimming cost V 0 bases and J 6 bases, with 10 bases left between them. The DNA for the CDR3 is TGTGCCAGCAGCTTGGGGGTGGTAGCCGAGCAGTACTTC. It is translated as CASSLGVVAEQYF.

The chain recombines TRBV6-5 with TRBJ1-2, with D perhaps TRBD1 (6 bases). This CDR3 region has 14 residues. Germline CDR1 is MNHEY and CDR2 is SVGAGI. V lost 6 bases and J lost 2, with 13 bases in between. The CDR3: CASRTGKENYGYTF. For the CDR3, the DNA is TGTGCCAGCAGAACAGGGAAGGAGAACTATGGCTACACCTTC.

The chain recombines TRBV29-1 with TRBJ1-2; D gene ambiguous. The CDR3 consists of 14 residues. The V gene lost 1 base and the J gene lost 4 bases, with 13 bases spanning the gap. Germline V gives CDR1 SQVTM, CDR2 ANQGSEA. Written as DNA, the CDR3 is TGCAGCGTTGAAGTTCGGGCAGGAGGCTATGGCTACACCTTC. Protein sequence: CSVEVRAGGYGYTF. The full variable domain, its missing parts supplied by reference TRBV29-1 and TRBJ1-2, is SAVISQKPSRDICQRGTSLTIQCQVDSQVTMMFWYRQQPGQSLTLIATANQGSEATYESGFVIDKFPISRPNLTFSTLTVSNMSPEDSSIYLCSVEVRAGGYGYTFGSGTRLTVV.

V is TRBV11-3 and J is TRBJ2-7; D is ambiguous. With 3 bases removed from V and 2 bases from J, the gap between germline ends came to 8 bases. The CDR3 runs 13 residues. Per the germline V gene, CDR1 is SGHNT and CDR2 is YENEEA. This CDR3 reads CASSFIHAYEQYF. The CDR3 nucleotides are TGTGCCAGCAGCTTCATACATGCCTACGAGCAGTACTTC.

The V gene is TRBV2, the J gene TRBJ2-7, with 8 bases identical to TRBD2. CDR3 length: 14 amino acids. The V gene's germline CDR1 is SNHLY and CDR2 FYNNEI. The V and J ends lost 3 bases and 6 bases, in that order; junction bases with no gene match: 7. The CDR3 here is CASSDGTRSSEQYF. CDR3 bases: TGTGCCAGCAGTGATGGGACTAGGAGCTCCGAGCAGTACTTC.

The CDR3 reads CASKGVQGAWGEQYF. CDR3 nucleotides: TGTGCCAGCAAGGGGGTACAGGGGGCTTGGGGCGAGCAGTACTTC. The chain employs TRBV6-6 and TRBJ2-7; 9 bases align to TRBD1. CDR1 and CDR2 (germline): MNHNY, SVGAGI (reference sequence). This CDR3 comprises 15 residues. The V and J ends lost 7 bases and 6 bases, in that order; junction bases with no gene match: 13.

The genes are TRBV15 and TRBJ2-7; a weak D match, TRBD2 (7 bases). Germline V gene lookup returns CDR1 LNHNV and CDR2 YYDKDF (reference sequence). The CDR3 is 14 amino acids. V was clipped by 3 bases and J by 4 bases, with 13 bases between them. CDR3 in DNA: TGTGCCACCAGCAGGGGAGGGACAATGTACGAGCAGTACTTC. Its translation is CATSRGGTMYEQYF.

This clone is classed as medium-sized by frequency. The CDR3 DNA reads as TGTGCCAGCAGCTCAAACGGGGGGGAGGAAAAACTGTTTTTT. This translates into CASSSNGGEEKLFF. The chain combines TRBV7-9 with TRBJ1-4; tentative D call: TRBD1 (5 bases). Germline-derived CDR1 and CDR2 are SEHNR and FQNEAQ (reference sequence). V was cut by 4 bases and J by 8 bases, with 14 bases left in between. The CDR3 consists of 14 residues.

The V gene is TRBV4-3, the J gene TRBJ1-4; 8 positions agree with TRBD1. The CDR3 is made up of 19 amino acids. Per the germline V gene, CDR1 is LGHNA and CDR2 is YSLEER. Unmatched junction bases numbered 10, after V lost 1 base and J lost 0 bases. The CDR3 DNA follows: TGCGCCAGCAGCCAAGGAGCACGGACAGGGTCCGCAACTAATGAAAAACTGTTTTTT. It translates to CASSQGARTGSATNEKLFF.

Of note for this clone: A read error may account for a junction end that differs from germline. The chain combines TRBV9 with TRBJ2-5; 7 nucleotides agree with TRBD1. This CDR3 has 12 residues. CDR1 is SGDLS, CDR2 YYNGEE, per germline. The CDR3 loop reads CASSVATGEINF. Written as DNA, the CDR3 is TGTGCCAGCAGCGTAGCTACAGGGGAAATAAACTTC.

The gene calls are TRBV6-4 and TRBJ1-1, with TRBD1 as a possible D gene (6 bases). Trimming removed 6 bases from V and 1 base from J, with 18 bases in between. The CDR3 totals 16 residues. Germline V gene sequence: CDR1 MRHNA, CDR2 SNTAGT. The CDR3, as DNA: TGTGCCAGCAGACAGAGATCAGGGGCGACGAACACTGAAGCTTTCTTT. It codes for CASRQRSGATNTEAFF.

J is TRBJ1-2 and V is TRBV7-9; D uncertain. There are 12 residues in the CDR3. V lost 5 bases and J lost 4, with 8 bases in between. Germline CDR1 is SEHNR and CDR2 is FQNEAQ (reference sequence). The CDR3: CASSPLPYGYTF. For the CDR3, the DNA is TGTGCCAGCAGCCCCCTTCCCTATGGCTACACCTTC.

The chain is built from TRBV30 and TRBJ1-5; D may be TRBD1 (6 bases). CDR3 size: 15 residues. Looked up from germline, CDR1 is GTSNPN and CDR2 is SVGIG (reference sequence). Deletions cut 1 base from V and 0 bases from J, with 10 bases between. CDR3 sequence: CAWSAKGDSNQPQHF. The CDR3 DNA follows: TGTGCCTGGAGTGCTAAGGGGGATAGCAATCAGCCCCAGCATTTT.

The chain links TRBV13 to TRBJ2-7; D is possibly TRBD1 (6 bases). The germline CDR1 and CDR2 sequences are PRHDT and FYEKMQ (reference sequence). This CDR3 contains 14 residues. V lost 3 bases, J lost 5 bases, and 14 bases lay in between. The CDR3 loop reads CASSLQGQGDEQYF. CDR3 sequence (DNA): TGTGCCAGCAGCTTGCAGGGGCAAGGCGACGAGCAGTACTTC.

The chain has TRBV7-9 and TRBJ1-5, with D possibly matching TRBD1 (5 bases). This CDR3 spans 13 amino acids. Germline V gene lookup returns CDR1 SEHNR and CDR2 FQNEAQ (reference sequence). Trimming left V 3 bases short and J 6 bases short, with 9 bases between. The CDR3 DNA reads as TGTGCCAGCAGCTTGACAGAAACTCAGCCCCAGCATTTT. Its protein is CASSLTETQPQHF.

The chain uses TRBV6-1 and TRBJ1-5, with 8 bases that match TRBD1. Germline V gene data show CDR1 as MNHNS and CDR2 as SASEGT. The CDR3 is made up of 13 amino acids. V lost 7 bases to trimming and J lost 5 bases; unmatched junction nucleotides: 4. CDR3 region: CASTDRGHQPQHF. DNA for the CDR3: TGTGCCAGCACAGACAGGGGCCATCAGCCCCAGCATTTT.

The chain combines TRBV18 with TRBJ1-5, with 7 bases matching TRBD1. The germline CDR1 and CDR2 sequences are KGHSH and LQKENI. V shed 6 bases, J shed 1 base, and the junction held 12 bases outside the gene matches. The CDR3 is 17 residues long. CDR3 DNA: TGTGCCAGCTCCCCTAAAAAGCAGACAGGGAGCAATCAGCCCCAGCATTTT. Protein: CASSPKKQTGSNQPQHF.

The rearrangement links TRBV30 to TRBJ2-5, with D perhaps TRBD2 (5 bases). Germline V CDR1 and CDR2: GTSNPN, SVGIG (reference sequence). CDR3 length: 15 amino acids. V shed 0 bases and J shed 5 bases, with 16 bases lying between them. The chain's CDR3 is CAWSVGGPLGETQYF. CDR3 nucleotide sequence: TGTGCCTGGAGTGTAGGAGGACCCCTTGGGGAGACCCAGTACTTC.

The chain carries TRBV7-9 and TRBJ1-1, with D possibly TRBD1 on 6 matching bases. Germline V lookup: CDR1 SEHNR, CDR2 FQNEAQ (reference sequence). V lost 1 base and J 1 base, leaving 10 bases between the germline ends. The CDR3 has 15 residues. The CDR3 is CASSLVGGGNTEAFF. CDR3 coding DNA: TGTGCCAGCAGCTTAGTAGGGGGGGGGAACACTGAAGCTTTCTTT.

V and J are TRBV5-6 and TRBJ2-5; 8 nucleotides match TRBD2. This CDR3 has 15 residues. V lost 1 base and J lost 2; bases outside the gene matches: 4. Germline assignment: CDR1 SGHDT and CDR2 YYEEEE. The CDR3 DNA follows: TGTGCCAGCAGCTTGTCGATAGCGGGGCAAGAGACCCAGTACTTC. It yields the protein CASSLSIAGQETQYF.

The rearrangement joins TRBV29-1 to TRBJ2-1, with 10 bases fitting TRBD2. Germline V gene lookup returns CDR1 SQVTM and CDR2 ANQGSEA. V trimming: 6 bases; J trimming: 4 bases; junction bases outside the gene matches: 6. The CDR3 spans 14 residues. The CDR3 DNA reads TGCAGCGTCAACGGACTAGCGGTATACAATGAGCAGTTCTTC. Translated: CSVNGLAVYNEQFF.

CDR3 DNA: TGTGCCAGCAGCTTTGGGGGGGCAGGCGGGGAGCTGTTTTTT. Protein sequence: CASSFGGAGGELFF. The J gene is TRBJ2-2, the V gene TRBV5-5; D may be TRBD2 (7 bases). Trimming took 2 bases from V and 7 from J, leaving 12 bases between them. There are 14 residues in the CDR3. Germline CDR1 SGHKS, CDR2 YYEKEE (reference sequence). Filled out from reference TRBV5-5 and TRBJ2-2, the complete variable domain reads DAGVTQSPTHLIKTRGQQVTLRCSPISGHKSVSWYQQVLGQGPQFIFQYYEKEERGRGNFPDRFSARQFPNYSSELNVNALLLGDSALYLCASSFGGAGGELFFGEGSRLTVL.

The chain is built from TRBV19 and TRBJ2-3, with 8 bases fitting TRBD1. This CDR3 is built from 15 residues. The junction had 6 bases not matched to a gene; V was cut back by 1 base and J by 6 bases. The germline CDR1 and CDR2 sequences are LNHDA and SQIVND (reference sequence). The CDR3 is CASSIGTGKEDTQYF. CDR3 in DNA: TGTGCCAGTAGTATAGGGACAGGGAAGGAGGATACGCAGTATTTT.

The rearrangement uses TRBV10-3 and TRBJ2-2, with 8 nucleotides matching TRBD1. CDR3 length equals 14 residues. Germline V gene data show CDR1 as ENHRY and CDR2 as SYGVKD. V gave up 5 bases and J gave up 5 bases; unmatched junction bases: 4. CDR3 sequence reads: CAISSGTGTGELFF. The CDR3 DNA reads TGTGCCATCAGTTCCGGGACAGGTACCGGGGAGCTGTTTTTT.